These T cell receptor beta chains were read from a single sample in a study of OX40 agonist ivuxolimab in advanced cancers. Repertoires were generated with immunoSEQ multiplex PCR, while TCRdb's copy carries only in-frame clones and drops some. The sample lists roughly 92,000 clones; more than 75% were seen once. Sequencing was performed on CD4+ or CD8+ T cells sorted from blood, taken in a trial of the OX40 agonist ivuxolimab. The receptors stem from an adult with an advanced solid tumor such as melanoma, head and neck, liver or kidney cancer. Both conserved end residues are part of each CDR3. A D gene is named only where the DNA matches it firmly. A clone size is listed for some rows: how often the clone was seen (once, few, many), or a class if it is expanded.

j_call	v_call	d_call	clone_size	cdr3_nt	cdr3_aa
TRBJ1-2	TRBV6-5	-	-	TGTGCCAGCAGTAAAGGCCCGATTAACTATGGCTACACCTTC	CASSKGPINYGYTF
TRBJ2-5	TRBV6-6	-	-	TGTGCCAGCAGTTACTCGGCAGGATATCAAGAGACCCAGTACTTC	CASSYSAGYQETQYF
TRBJ1-3	TRBV10-3	TRBD1	-	TGTGCCATCAGAGTCTCTGACAGGGGCTCTGGAAACACCATATATTTT	CAIRVSDRGSGNTIYF
TRBJ2-1	TRBV5-4	-	-	TGTGCCAGCAGCTTTGAGGGGGTCCAAAATGAGCAGTTCTTC	CASSFEGVQNEQFF
TRBJ1-3	TRBV5-4	-	-	TGTGCATGGGGGATGGACGGAAACACCATATATTTT	CAWGMDGNTIYF
TRBJ2-5	TRBV4-3	-	-	TGCGCCAGCAGCCAAGATATAGCGTCCCAAGAGACCCAGTACTTC	CASSQDIASQETQYF
TRBJ2-2	TRBV9	-	-	TGTGCCAGCAGCGTGGACTACCCCCTTGGGGAGCTGTTTTTT	CASSVDYPLGELFF
TRBJ2-5	TRBV6-6	-	once	TGTGCCAGCAGTTCACAGGGGGGGGAGACCCAGTACTTC	CASSSQGGETQYF
TRBJ2-2	TRBV2	-	-	TGTGCCAGCAGTACGAACACCGGGGAGCTGTTTTTT	CASSTNTGELFF
TRBJ1-5	TRBV28	TRBD1	-	TGTGCCAGCAGTCCCTGGACAGGGGATCAGCCCCAGCATTTT	CASSPWTGDQPQHF
TRBJ2-3	TRBV29-1	TRBD1	-	TGCAGCGTAGTCCTACAGGGGACAGATACGCAGTATTTT	CSVVLQGTDTQYF
TRBJ2-3	TRBV18	TRBD2	-	TGTGCCAGCTCACCCCGGACTAGCGGGAACACAGATACGCAGTATTTT	CASSPRTSGNTDTQYF
TRBJ2-5	TRBV5-4	TRBD2	-	TGTGCCAGCAGCTGGACTAGCGGGAGGGAGGAGACCCAGTACTTC	CASSWTSGREETQYF
TRBJ2-6	TRBV7-2	-	-	TGTGCCAGCAGCTTAGGGGGCACTGGGGCCAACGTCCTGACTTTC	CASSLGGTGANVLTF
TRBJ2-1	TRBV19	TRBD1	-	TGTGCCAGCCTAGACAGGGCCTCCTACAATGAGCAGTTCTTC	CASLDRASYNEQFF
TRBJ1-1	TRBV5-1	-	-	TGCGCCAGCAGCTTCGACTGGAGAGACACTGAAGCTTTCTTT	CASSFDWRDTEAFF
TRBJ2-7	TRBV11-3	-	-	TGTGCCAGCAGCTTACGGGGTTTCTACGAGCAGTACTTC	CASSLRGFYEQYF
TRBJ1-1	TRBV19	-	-	TGTGCCAGTAGTATTTCCGGGAGGGACACTGAAGCTTTCTTT	CASSISGRDTEAFF
TRBJ1-2	TRBV19	TRBD1	-	TGTGCCAGTAGTATGGACAGGGAAAATGGCTACACCTTC	CASSMDRENGYTF
TRBJ1-5	TRBV28	TRBD1	-	TGTGCCAGCAGCCCTGGACAGGGCCTATTAGGGAATCAGCCCCAGCATTTT	CASSPGQGLLGNQPQHF
TRBJ2-3	TRBV11-3	-	-	TGTGCCAGCAGCTTAGAAGGACGAGATACGCAGTATTTT	CASSLEGRDTQYF
TRBJ2-5	TRBV7-7	TRBD1	-	TGTGCTAGCAGCTTATTGGACAGGGGGTACCAAGAGACCCAGTACTTC	CASSLLDRGYQETQYF
TRBJ2-1	TRBV29-1	-	-	TGCAGCGTTTGGGGTGGGAGGACTGCCAACTGGGGGAATGAGCAGTTCTTC	CSVWGGRTANWGNEQFF
TRBJ2-7	TRBV19	-	-	TGTGCCAGTAGTATTTCAGACGGAGCCTACGAGCAGTACTTC	CASSISDGAYEQYF
TRBJ2-5	TRBV7-9	-	few	TGTGCCAGCAGCCCTCGAGAGACCCAGTACTTC	CASSPRETQYF
TRBJ2-1	TRBV7-3	TRBD2	-	TGTGCCAGCAGCCCTAGACTAGCGGACACAAATGAGCAGTTCTTC	CASSPRLADTNEQFF
TRBJ1-1	TRBV11-3	-	-	TGTGCCAGCAGCCAATTACGGGGGAACACTGAAGCTTTCTTT	CASSQLRGNTEAFF
TRBJ1-4	TRBV5-6	-	once	TGTGCCAGCAGCTTGGATGGGCCCAATGAAAAACTGTTTTTT	CASSLDGPNEKLFF
TRBJ2-1	TRBV19	TRBD2	-	TGTGCCAGTAGTATAGATTTAAAGCAGCGGGGGGGAATGAATGAGCAGTTCTTC	CASSIDLKQRGGMNEQFF
TRBJ2-3	TRBV9	TRBD2	-	TGTGCCAGCAGCGTAGGGGCGGGAGTCCTTCCTAGCACAGATACGCAGTATTTT	CASSVGAGVLPSTDTQYF
TRBJ2-3	TRBV28	TRBD1	-	TGTGCCAGCAGTTCTTTGAGGGGGCGGGCGCCAGATACGCAGTATTTT	CASSSLRGRAPDTQYF
TRBJ2-7	TRBV6-1	TRBD1	-	TGTGCCAGCAGTGAACCAGGACAGGGTAGCGACGAGCAGTACTTC	CASSEPGQGSDEQYF
TRBJ2-3	TRBV6-5	-	-	TGTGCCAGCAGTTACTCCTCCCAAGATACGCAGTATTTT	CASSYSSQDTQYF
TRBJ2-5	TRBV5-1	-	-	TGCGCCAGCAGCCAATCGATCGGGCGAGGGGAGACCCAGTACTTC	CASSQSIGRGETQYF
TRBJ2-3	TRBV28	-	-	TGTGCCAGCAGCAAACTGCGGAGGACAGATACGCAGTATTTT	CASSKLRRTDTQYF
TRBJ2-7	TRBV7-8	-	-	TGTGCCAGCAGCTCTCCGAGCGGAGTCTACGAGCAGTACTTC	CASSSPSGVYEQYF
TRBJ2-1	TRBV11-3	TRBD2	-	TGTGCCAGCAGCTTAGATAGCGGGAGAGGCTACAATGAGCAGTTCTTC	CASSLDSGRGYNEQFF
TRBJ1-1	TRBV7-8	-	-	TGTGCCAGCAGCTTAGTAGTGGGGGGGAACACTGAAGCTTTCTTT	CASSLVVGGNTEAFF
TRBJ2-7	TRBV7-2	-	-	TGTGCCAGCAGCTTGGACAAGAGCTCCTACGAGCAGTACTTC	CASSLDKSSYEQYF
TRBJ2-1	TRBV10-3	-	-	TGTGCCATCAGTGGGGGGAGTGTTTACAATGAGCAGTTCTTC	CAISGGSVYNEQFF
TRBJ1-2	TRBV6-6	-	-	TGTGCCAGCAGGCCAGACAGTAACAATGGCTACACCTTC	CASRPDSNNGYTF
TRBJ1-5	TRBV7-9	-	-	TGTGCCAGCAGCTTAGGAGGTTTACAGCCCCAGCATTTT	CASSLGGLQPQHF
TRBJ2-2	TRBV10-1	-	-	TGCGCCAGCTATAAAGGCGTAGCTGGGAACACCGGGGAGCTGTTTTTT	CASYKGVAGNTGELFF
TRBJ2-1	TRBV18	-	-	TGTGCCAGCTCACCAGAGGGTTACAATGAGCAGTTCTTC	CASSPEGYNEQFF
TRBJ2-7	TRBV7-9	TRBD1	-	TGTGCCAGCAGCCCCGACAGGGAAACAAGCGAGCAGTACTTC	CASSPDRETSEQYF
TRBJ2-2	TRBV19	-	-	TGTGCCAGCAGGCAGGACCAAGACACCGGGGAGCTGTTTTTT	CASRQDQDTGELFF